The clone carrying this T cell receptor (beta chain) was counted once. The antigen remains undetermined. TCRdb independently ran MiXCR on the 5' RACE reads; one entry per CDR3 protein. Altogether about 530,000 distinct CDR3 sequences are present, 20% to 25% being singletons, with the ten largest covering about 0.5%. These data originate in a study of identical twins. Overall study results and limits: High-abundance cord blood beta clonotypes had fewer insertions; memory repertoires showed none. Alpha sequences out of frame and shared by twins had excess low generation probability.

The CDR3 totals 17 residues. Per germline, CDR1 LGHDT and CDR2 YNNKEL (reference sequence). With 2 bases clipped from V and 7 bases from J, the junction kept 7 bases outside the gene matches. This sample was also put to use in a study of yellow fever vaccine responses in identical twins.

The TCR originated in a woman under 30 in good health. The sequenced material came from CD4+ T cells sorted from blood. The chain recombines TRBV3-1 with TRBJ2-1; 14 bases are a match to TRBD2. Here the CDR3 DNA reads TGTGCCAGCAGCCAATCCTCCGGGACTAGCGGGAGAAATGAGCAGTTCTTC. Amino acid sequence: CASSQSSGTSGRNEQFF.